The 5 T cell receptor beta chains presented below share a single source sample, sequenced in a study of shared clonotypes between healthy human individuals. Clones were read by immunoSEQ multiplex PCR, and TCRdb kept only the in-frame ones, dropping some. Of approximately 340,000 clones listed, over 70% are singletons. Sequenced sample: memory CD4+ T cells sorted from blood. Subset of the sample: CD45RA-negative fraction. The source is a man aged 25-45 years in good health.

This clone was seen a few times. The chain links TRBV5-1 to TRBJ2-1; D may be TRBD1 (5 bases). The V end lost 4 bases, the J end lost 3 bases, and 8 bases lay between the germline ends. This CDR3 has 13 residues. Germline V gives CDR1 SGHRS, CDR2 YFSETQ. The CDR3 DNA sequence: TGCGCCAGCAGCCCACAGGACTACAATGAGCAGTTCTTC. Amino acid sequence: CASSPQDYNEQFF.

This clone was seen more than once but under ten times. The chain recombines TRBV11-2 with TRBJ2-1, with 9 bases fitting TRBD2. Trimming removed 5 bases from V and 2 bases from J; junction bases left unmatched: 10. CDR1 is SGHAT, CDR2 FQNNGV, per germline. The CDR3 loop spans 17 amino acids. The CDR3 is CASSPRASGTTYNEQFF. CDR3 sequence (DNA): TGTGCCAGCAGCCCCCGTGCTAGCGGGACTACCTACAATGAGCAGTTCTTC. The variable domain in full, completed from reference TRBV11-2 and TRBJ2-1, reads EAGVAQSPRYKIIEKRQSVAFWCNPISGHATLYWYQQILGQGPKLLIQFQNNGVVDDSQLPKDRFSAERLKGVDSTLKIQPAKLEDSAVYLCASSPRASGTTYNEQFFGPGTRLTVL.

The chain couples TRBV7-6 to TRBJ2-3; 9 bases are shared with TRBD2. V shed 5 bases and J 0 bases; nucleotides not matched to a gene: 6. The germline V gene encodes CDR1 SGHVS and CDR2 FNYEAQ. This CDR3 comprises 16 residues. In DNA, the CDR3 is TGTGCCAGCAGCCCCGGGACTAGCTCTAGCACAGATACGCAGTATTTT. Translating gives CASSPGTSSSTDTQYF.

The chain has TRBV7-8 and TRBJ1-5; the D is unclear. Germline-derived CDR1 and CDR2 are SGHVS and FQNEAQ. This CDR3 has 16 amino acids. The V and J ends lost 0 bases and 4 bases respectively, with 13 bases between them. Here the CDR3 reads CASSLARGKANQPQHF. The CDR3 DNA sequence: TGTGCCAGCAGCTTAGCGCGGGGAAAAGCGAATCAGCCCCAGCATTTT.

A word on this clone: This may come from a read error, since a much larger clone is one base off. V and J are TRBV5-1 and TRBJ1-1, with TRBD1 matching over 7 bases. The CDR3 spans 14 residues. The germline CDR1 and CDR2 sequences are SGHRS and YFSETQ. With V trimmed by 4 bases and J by 1 base, 4 bases remained unmatched. The chain's CDR3 is CASSPGQKNTEAFF. Here the CDR3 DNA reads TGCGCCAGCAGCCCGGGACAGAAGAACACTGAAGCTTTCTTT.